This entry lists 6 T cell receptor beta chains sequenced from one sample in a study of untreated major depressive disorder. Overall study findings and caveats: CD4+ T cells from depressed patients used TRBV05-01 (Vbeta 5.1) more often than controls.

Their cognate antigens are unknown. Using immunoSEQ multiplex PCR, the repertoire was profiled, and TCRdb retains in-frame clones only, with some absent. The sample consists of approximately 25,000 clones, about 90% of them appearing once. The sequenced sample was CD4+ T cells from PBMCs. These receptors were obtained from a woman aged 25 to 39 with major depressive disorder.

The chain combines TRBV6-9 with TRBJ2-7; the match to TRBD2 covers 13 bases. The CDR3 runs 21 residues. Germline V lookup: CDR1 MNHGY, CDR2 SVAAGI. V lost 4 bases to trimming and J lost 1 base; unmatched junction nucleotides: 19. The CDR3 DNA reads TGTGCCAGCAGTTGCCGGACACTAGCGGGAGGGCCAGGAATGAGATCCTACGAGCAGTACTTC. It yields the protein CASSCRTLAGGPGMRSYEQYF.

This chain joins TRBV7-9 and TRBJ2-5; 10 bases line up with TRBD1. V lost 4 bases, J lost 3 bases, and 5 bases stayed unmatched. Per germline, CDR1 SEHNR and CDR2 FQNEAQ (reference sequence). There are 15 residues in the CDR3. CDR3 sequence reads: CASSYPGQGKETQYF. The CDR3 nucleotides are TGTGCCAGCAGCTATCCGGGACAGGGGAAAGAGACCCAGTACTTC.

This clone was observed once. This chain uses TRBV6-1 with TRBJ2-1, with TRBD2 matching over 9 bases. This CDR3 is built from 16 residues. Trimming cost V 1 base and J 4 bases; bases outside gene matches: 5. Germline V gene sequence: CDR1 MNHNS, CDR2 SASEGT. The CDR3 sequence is CASSEGRSGGYNEQFF. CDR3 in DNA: TGTGCCAGCAGTGAAGGCCGGAGCGGGGGGTACAATGAGCAGTTCTTC.

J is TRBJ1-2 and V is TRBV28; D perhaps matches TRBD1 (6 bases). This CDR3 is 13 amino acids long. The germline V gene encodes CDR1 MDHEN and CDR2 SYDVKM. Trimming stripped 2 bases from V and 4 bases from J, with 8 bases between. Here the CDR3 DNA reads TGTGCCAGCAGTTTACAGGGGACCTATGGCTACACCTTC. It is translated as CASSLQGTYGYTF.

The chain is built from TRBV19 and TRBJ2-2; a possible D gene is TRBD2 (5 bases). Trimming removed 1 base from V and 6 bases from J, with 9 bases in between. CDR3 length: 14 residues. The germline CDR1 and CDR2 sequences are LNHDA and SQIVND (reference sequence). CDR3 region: CASSIGTAPGELFF. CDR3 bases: TGTGCCAGTAGTATAGGGACTGCCCCCGGGGAGCTGTTTTTT.

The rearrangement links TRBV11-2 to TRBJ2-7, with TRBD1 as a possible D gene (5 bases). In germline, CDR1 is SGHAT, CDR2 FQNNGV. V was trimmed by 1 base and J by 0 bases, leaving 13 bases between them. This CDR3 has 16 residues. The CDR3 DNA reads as TGTGCCAGCAGCTTAGTGGGGCCTACACCCTCCTACGAGCAGTACTTC. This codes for CASSLVGPTPSYEQYF.